The clone carrying this TCR beta chain was counted at least ten times. The antigen remains unidentified. All patients reached thyroid surgery having received no treatment beforehand. The data derive from a study of metastatic and nonmetastatic thyroid tumors. Study-wide findings and caveats: In blood and tumor, TCR beta diversity was reportedly significantly higher in malignant thyroid tumors than in benign nodules.

MiXCR re-clonotyped the PCR reads for TCRdb. The sample includes roughly 40,000 clones, 15% to 20% of them seen just once. This TCR came from a female donor with papillary thyroid cancer or a benign thyroid nodule (not recorded which). Some clones in this sample may be carry-over from other donors' samples. Material for sequencing was blood.

The CDR3: CSARSGGGAGELFF. Written as DNA, the CDR3 is TGCAGTGCTAGGTCGGGAGGGGGGGCCGGGGAGCTGTTTTTT. The rearrangement joins TRBV20-1 to TRBJ2-2; 8 positions match TRBD2. The CDR3 covers 14 residues. CDR1 is DFQATT and CDR2 is SNEGSKA in the germline V gene (reference sequence). J lost 6 bases, V lost 3 bases, and 6 bases had no gene match.